A selection of T cell receptor beta chains follows, all from one sample in a study of shared clonotypes between healthy human individuals. Here immunoSEQ multiplex PCR was the method, and the copy in TCRdb shows in-frame clones only, minus some. This table has around 720,000 clones, more than 70% appearing once. The specimen was memory CD4+ T cells sorted from blood. Receptor source: a woman in her 30s in good health. CDR3s include the opening cysteine and the closing phenylalanine or tryptophan.

v_gene | len | CDR3aa
TRBV14 | 12 | CASSQVFWGQFF
TRBV5-1 | 16 | CASSLFGTGATDTQYF
TRBV10-3 | 13 | CAISESLFYEQYF
TRBV19 | 14 | CASSIGQDSDTQYF
TRBV30 | 11 | CAWSGLYEQYF
TRBV6-5 | 13 | CASSYDRGHEQYF
TRBV28 | 18 | CASSLFRARIGLNTEAFF
TRBV6-6 | 14 | CASSLEGRGDEQFF
TRBV5-1 | 15 | CASRSGHVSGNTIYF
TRBV28 | 15 | CASRFLRGVHTEAFF
TRBV2 | 12 | CASSPDRLGYTF
TRBV6-5 | 14 | CASSSLRDHNEQFF
TRBV6-5 | 13 | CASRMGLAGEQFF
TRBV19 | 15 | CASSPRFPGTDTQYF
TRBV7-9 | 18 | CASSSPSHRGPSTDTQYF
TRBV2 | 15 | CASGDRAISGNTIYF
TRBV6-5 | 13 | CASRSPRIGEQYF
TRBV7-2 | 16 | CASSPDALSSGQPQHF
TRBV11-2 | 16 | CASSLVGGQAFDEQFF
TRBV10-3 | 14 | CAIRTVESGNTIYF
TRBV7-2 | 13 | CASSYYRVTEAFF
TRBV11-3 | 15 | CASSLGLAGADTQYF
TRBV29-1 | 14 | CSVATRRNTGELFF
TRBV5-1 | 17 | CASSLVPGGPVQETQYF
TRBV28 | 14 | CASSSAAGQETQYF
TRBV15 | 15 | CATSRAGTGKNIQYF
TRBV19 | 14 | CASSIGGEHQPQHF
TRBV10-3 | 12 | CAISENSYEQYF
TRBV27 | 17 | CASSFFFASSGANVLTF
TRBV27 | 13 | CASSLGLFQPQHF
TRBV28 | 13 | CASSLGGRYGYTF
TRBV2 | 11 | CASSEGTTQYF